A selection of T cell receptor beta chains follows, all from one sample in a study of low-dose radiotherapy and immunotherapy resistance in tumors. TCRdb redid the calling of the reads with MiXCR, one entry per CDR3 protein. This sample yields 60,000 or so distinct CDR3 sequences, of which 20% to 25% are seen a single time; around 6.5% belongs to the top ten. Sequenced material: PBMCs, taken after low-dose radiotherapy plus immunotherapy. The receptors derive from a male donor with prostate cancer. CDR3s include the opening cysteine and the closing phenylalanine or tryptophan.

TRBJ2-7 | TRBV4-2 | CASSQDPSSSYEQYF
TRBJ1-2 | TRBV30 | CAWGWSGGYTF
TRBJ1-5 | TRBV19 | CASSRDRNQPQHF
TRBJ2-1 | TRBV15 | CVTSREVAGRRDNEQFF
TRBJ2-3 | TRBV6-1 | CASSEVFSGGTTQYF
TRBJ2-5 | TRBV5-3 | CASSPAVVQETQYF
TRBJ2-1 | TRBV5-1 | CASSLGGGSTYNEQFF
TRBJ2-3 | TRBV12-5 | CASGLETGPQVTQYF
TRBJ2-3 | TRBV29-1 | CSVIGTGGPDTQYF
TRBJ2-3 | TRBV5-1 | CASSLASGISTDTQYF
TRBJ2-2 | TRBV5-1 | CASSPIAGANTGELFF
TRBJ2-2 | TRBV13 | CASSHGRTNTGELFF
TRBJ1-2 | TRBV5-6 | CASSLGEVPGYTF
TRBJ2-3 | TRBV12-3/TRBV12-4 | CASSYSTDTQYF
TRBJ2-5 | TRBV5-4 | CASSLTSVPETQYF
TRBJ1-1 | TRBV29-1 | CRGGSFNTEAFF
TRBJ2-3 | TRBV5-1 | CASSEPRTGETDTQYF
TRBJ2-7 | TRBV19 | CASSIEQGPTYEQYF
TRBJ1-2 | TRBV2 | CAKLVGDRASGYTF
TRBJ2-7 | TRBV7-2 | CASSQQSSGGPYEQYF
TRBJ2-3 | TRBV7-2 | CASSTRETDTQYF
TRBJ1-1 | TRBV6-2/TRBV6-3 | CASSYSLTRSPFF
TRBJ1-2 | TRBV3-1 | CASSRADKVGYGGYTF
TRBJ2-2 | TRBV12-3/TRBV12-4 | CASSLNQGGTGELFF
TRBJ1-2 | TRBV29-1 | CSVVAQGASGYTF
TRBJ1-1 | TRBV6-2/TRBV6-3 | CASSSGSRMGNTEAFF
TRBJ1-5 | TRBV6-2/TRBV6-3 | CASSETGGLSNQPQHF
TRBJ2-3 | TRBV11-2 | CASSLIENTDTQYF
TRBJ2-4 | TRBV20-1 | CSATPARGGKNIQYF
TRBJ2-7 | TRBV19 | CASSTSGTSYEQYF
TRBJ2-7 | TRBV2 | CASGRVTAYEQYF
TRBJ2-1 | TRBV29-1 | CSVDSASGSYNEQFF
TRBJ1-1 | TRBV12-3/TRBV12-4 | CASSFWGNTEAFF
TRBJ2-5 | TRBV20-1 | CSANTGKETQYF
TRBJ2-5 | TRBV5-1 | CASSPRVAGVGETQYF
TRBJ2-1 | TRBV7-2 | CASNNRGQEDNEQFF
TRBJ1-5 | TRBV4-1 | CASSQDGSNQPQHF
TRBJ1-2 | TRBV19 | CASRTPRAGGYGYTF
TRBJ2-1 | TRBV7-9 | CASSLVSGPGNEQFF
TRBJ2-2 | TRBV6-8 | CTSNPPPGVDTGELFF
TRBJ2-7 | TRBV5-1 | CASSLSPNYEQQYF
TRBJ2-7 | TRBV7-3 | CASSLTGVAYEQYF
TRBJ2-1 | TRBV6-1 | CASSEGEGGPGYMHEQFF
TRBJ1-5 | TRBV27 | CASTRTGGNQPQHF
TRBJ2-1 | TRBV14 | CASSQWGDNEQFF